This T cell receptor beta chain was sequenced for a study of long-term antiretroviral therapy in people with HIV. Study results and caveats: It was observed that HIV repertoires exhibited narrower CDR3 length ranges than controls.

The V end lost 5 bases, the J end lost 1 base, and 8 bases lay between the germline ends. There are 13 residues in the CDR3. From germline, CDR1 is LNHDA and CDR2 SQIVND (reference sequence). immunoSEQ v3.0 was run at survey level. Produced via immunoSEQ multiplex PCR; TCRdb's table is partial and in-frame only. This table holds tens of thousands of clones, just under 85% found once. About this clone itself: Its antigen is as yet unknown.

The gene calls are TRBV19 and TRBJ1-1; D uncertain. This receptor was obtained from a man aged 35-49 years with HIV. The sequencing here drew on unsorted PBMCs, taken 1.6 years after starting antiretroviral therapy. This CDR3 reads CASSLHSNTEAFF. DNA of the CDR3: TGTGCCAGTAGTCTACACTCGAACACTGAAGCTTTCTTT.